This T cell receptor (beta chain) was identified during a study of T cell responses to AZD1222 COVID-19 vaccine (dated by TCRdb to 2020 to 2022). With regard to the full study: AZD1222 recipients given second doses at about 4 weeks or at about 12 weeks were pooled, since spike-specific TCR depth and breadth were not found to differ between the two schedules. Enrollment into the trials was organized by age into subgroups of 18-55, 56-69 and 70-plus years, and those subgroups contained roughly 140, 27 and 60 TCR-sequenced participants, respectively. TCR sequencing was performed for more than 230 trial participants, of whom around 200 were given two doses of AZD1222 and around 26 were given two doses of MenACWY control vaccine.

This clone has a handful of counts. Its cognate antigen has yet to be identified. The record has no base qualities; no much larger clone is one base away. According to the study, the label for this sample's time point signals: baseline before first vaccination. The vaccinee samples were drawn from two UK trials, COV001 and COV002, one of which was a single-blind randomized controlled phase 2/3 trial testing AZD1222 (ChAdOx1 nCoV-19) in healthy adults. For TCRbeta chain sequencing, PBMC samples from trial participants were taken at day 0 and at day 28 after the second dose. The CDR3 regions of human TCRbeta chains were subjected to immunosequencing. From the authors' description of their analysis: Repertoire TCRs were matched against a reference library of SARS-CoV-2-specific TCRs generated with the MIRA antigen-specificity platform. Breadth was defined as the fraction of unique TCRs that were SARS-CoV-2-associated, and depth was defined as the fraction of total T cells that were SARS-CoV-2-associated. Using the MIRA data, every spike-specific TCR was mapped to the spike region that the TCR reacted to and assigned to either a CD4 or a CD8 class. Log10-transformed breadth and depth values were compared by one-way ANOVA with Sidak's multiple comparisons tests. TCRdb provides this immuneACCESS table in a form limited to in-frame rearrangements. Some clones are lacking; in checked studies, under half of them reflect an unresolved V gene, and why the rest are absent is not known. The V and J calls and the clone size are those of that table, but D and trimming were determined from the DNA. The sample includes some 110,000 clones, with roughly 90% observed a single time. The leading ten clones occupy approximately 5.4% of the sample.

V loses 2 bases at its end and J loses 1 base; junction bases beyond the gene matches: 11. The germline V gene (reference sequence) yields MNHEY for CDR1 and SMNVEV for CDR2. The CDR3 goes from the cysteine to the phenylalanine over 20 residues. Just the 60-base CDR3 DNA is kept, in frame starting at base 1. Study-level results and caveats: The whole spike protein was spanned by vaccine-associated CD4 TCRs, and dominant responses were seen in regions 160-218 and 743-854. No day 14 peak-response samples were available, so repertoires were characterized only after the peak T cell response. Participants were mostly white British and included more females than males, and it was suggested by the authors that clonal diversity may have been underestimated. Reportedly, almost half of the unique spike-specific TCRs recognized epitopes lying outside the regions that are mutated in the B.1.351 and B.1.1.7 variants. After two AZD1222 doses, spike-specific TCR breadth and depth were significantly higher than at day 0 and than in MenACWY recipients. In the small 56-69-year group, the increase in depth fell short of significance, most likely because of low power. Conclusions about previously exposed vaccinees are limited, since just a handful of AZD1222 recipients were seropositive for SARS-CoV-2 at baseline.

The sequencing here drew on peripheral blood, taken on day 0 of AZD1222 vaccination. This clonotype was sampled from an adult in good health. In this chain, TRBV27 is recombined with TRBJ2-1, with 13 bases matching TRBD2. In nucleotides, the sequence is TGTGCCAGCAGTTTACTGCCGGGGACTAGCGGGATCCCTTCCTACAATGAGCAGTTCTTC. Its translation reads: CASSLLPGTSGIPSYNEQFF.